This T cell receptor beta chain was captured by sequencing in a study of HIV-infected patients and healthy controls. About 500 ng RNA was reverse transcribed with alpha and beta constant-region primers. Separate chain-specific third strand synthesis with multiplexing indices produced the alpha and beta libraries. TCRdb passed the 5' RACE reads through MiXCR, listing each CDR3 protein once. This sample has 15,000 to 20,000 distinct CDR3 sequences, with approximately 9% found just once. This clonotype was seen many times. Follow-up blood was drawn about 14 weeks, roughly three months, after antiretroviral therapy began. No cell fractionation was done, so the repertoire covers all unsorted peripheral blood T cells. The CDR3 is 13 residues long. V dropped 3 bases and J dropped 2 bases, with 5 bases sitting between them. CDR1 and CDR2 from the germline V gene are LNHDA and SQIVND (reference sequence).

The J gene is TRBJ2-1, the V gene TRBV19; unclear D gene. The receptor was derived from an adult with HIV infection. The source material was blood, sampled during antiretroviral therapy. The chain's CDR3 is CASSIIPYNEQFF. The CDR3 region has the DNA TGTGCCAGTAGTATTATCCCCTACAATGAGCAGTTCTTC.